The present T cell receptor beta chain was sequenced within a study of tissue T cells after allogeneic stem cell transplantation. Study in general: Tissue samples with histologically apparent lymphocytes on H&E review were prioritized for sequencing. Study-wide results and limits: Anatomically similar tissues had similar TCR repertoires within each patient.

Autopsy tissues included GI tract, liver, skin and lymphoid organs. Regarding this clone: Its matching antigen is unknown.

The repertoire was sequenced with immunoSEQ multiplex PCR; TCRdb's copy has only in-frame clones and lacks some. The data show some 970 clones, with 80% to 95% seen just once and around 4.5% held by the top ten. Germline lookup yields CDR1 SGHNT and CDR2 YYREEE (reference sequence). Between the trimmed V and J ends, which lost 1 base and 3 bases, there was a span of 10 bases. The CDR3 is made up of 15 amino acids. The sequencing here drew on spleen tissue, taken at autopsy. The receptor comes from a male patient at least 60 years old with steroid-refractory graft-versus-host disease after an allogeneic stem cell transplant. Some T cells may possibly be graft donor cells. The chain is built from TRBV5-4 and TRBJ2-2, with a tentative D call TRBD1 (7 bases). The CDR3 DNA follows: TGTGCCAGCAGCTTGCCCAGGGGGGACACCGGGGAGCTGTTTTTT. Protein product: CASSLPRGDTGELFF.